The present T cell receptor (beta chain) was sequenced within a study of technical replicates of blood from a handful of donors. The length of the CDR3 is 13 residues. V was pared by 9 bases and J by 5 bases, with 13 bases between. Germline V gene lookup returns CDR1 MNHEY and CDR2 SMNVEV (reference sequence). The data were produced by immunoSEQ multiplex PCR, yet TCRdb's version contains in-frame clones alone and is incomplete. The sample includes 60,000 to 80,000 clones, roughly nine tenths of them seen just once. The chain is built from TRBV27 and TRBJ2-2; D might be TRBD1 (5 bases). The receptor comes from a human donor in good health. Some clones in this sample may be carry-over from other donors' samples. The sample comprised PBMCs. CDR3 sequence: CASQGLWTGELFF. CDR3 sequence (DNA): TGTGCCAGTCAGGGATTATGGACCGGGGAGCTGTTTTTT.